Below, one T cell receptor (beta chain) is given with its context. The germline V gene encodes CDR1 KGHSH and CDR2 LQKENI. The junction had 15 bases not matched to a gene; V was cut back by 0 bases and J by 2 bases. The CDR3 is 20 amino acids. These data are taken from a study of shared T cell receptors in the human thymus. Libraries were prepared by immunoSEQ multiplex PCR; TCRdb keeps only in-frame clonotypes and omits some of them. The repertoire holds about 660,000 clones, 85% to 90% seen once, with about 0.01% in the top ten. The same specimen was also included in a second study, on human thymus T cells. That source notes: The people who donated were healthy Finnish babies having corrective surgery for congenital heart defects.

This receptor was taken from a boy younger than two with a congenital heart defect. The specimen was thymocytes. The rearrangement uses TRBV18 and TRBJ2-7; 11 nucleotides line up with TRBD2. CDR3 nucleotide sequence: TGTGCCAGCTCACCACCAGTCTCTGCGGGACTAGCGGTACTTACCTACGAGCAGTACTTC. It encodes CASSPPVSAGLAVLTYEQYF.